This paragraph covers one T cell receptor beta chain sequence. The assay was immunoSEQ multiplex PCR, and TCRdb's table has in-frame clones only and misses some. The repertoire holds 150,000 to 170,000 clones, with less than 95% as singletons. The record originates from a study of blood T cell repertoires in COVID-19. Looking at the study overall: Spain, Italy and the United States supplied samples that represented acute and convalescent COVID-19.

Trimming at V came to 5 bases and at J to 6 bases, leaving 7 bases not matched to a gene. From germline, CDR1 is MRHNA and CDR2 SNTAGT. The CDR3 length is 16 residues. The TCR was taken from a man between 50 and 59 years old with acute or convalescent COVID-19. Material: peripheral blood. The V and J genes are TRBV6-4 and TRBJ2-3; 14 nucleotides align to TRBD2. The CDR3 here is CASSQGLAGALDTQYF. The CDR3 DNA reads as TGTGCCAGCAGTCAGGGACTAGCGGGAGCGTTGGATACGCAGTATTTT.